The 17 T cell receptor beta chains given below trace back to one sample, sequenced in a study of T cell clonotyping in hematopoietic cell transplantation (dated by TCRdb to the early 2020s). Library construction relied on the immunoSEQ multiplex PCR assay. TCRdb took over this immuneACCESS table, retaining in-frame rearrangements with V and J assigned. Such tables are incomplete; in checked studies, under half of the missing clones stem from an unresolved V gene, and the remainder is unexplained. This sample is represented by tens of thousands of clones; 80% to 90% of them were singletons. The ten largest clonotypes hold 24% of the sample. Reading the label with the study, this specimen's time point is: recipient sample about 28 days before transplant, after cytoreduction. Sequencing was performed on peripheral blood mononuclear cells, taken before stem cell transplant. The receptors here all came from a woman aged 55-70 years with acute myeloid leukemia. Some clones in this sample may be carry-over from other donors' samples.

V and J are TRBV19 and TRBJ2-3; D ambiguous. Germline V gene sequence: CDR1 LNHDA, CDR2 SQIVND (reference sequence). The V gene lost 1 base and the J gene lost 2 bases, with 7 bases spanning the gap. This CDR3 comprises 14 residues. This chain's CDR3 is CASSIVQNTDTQYF. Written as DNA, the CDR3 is TGTGCCAGTAGTATAGTACAGAACACAGATACGCAGTATTTT.

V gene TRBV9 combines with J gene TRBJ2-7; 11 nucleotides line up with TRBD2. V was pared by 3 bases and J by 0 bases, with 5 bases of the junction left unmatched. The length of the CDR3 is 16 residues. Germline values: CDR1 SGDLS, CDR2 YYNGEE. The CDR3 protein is CASSGGLAESSYEQYF. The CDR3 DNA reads TGTGCCAGCAGCGGGGGACTAGCGGAGAGCTCCTACGAGCAGTACTTC.

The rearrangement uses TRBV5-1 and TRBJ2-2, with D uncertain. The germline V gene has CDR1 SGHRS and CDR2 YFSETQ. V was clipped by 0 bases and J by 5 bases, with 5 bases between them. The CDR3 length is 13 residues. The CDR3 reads CASSLAYTGELFF. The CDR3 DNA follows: TGCGCCAGCAGCTTGGCTTATACCGGGGAGCTGTTTTTT.

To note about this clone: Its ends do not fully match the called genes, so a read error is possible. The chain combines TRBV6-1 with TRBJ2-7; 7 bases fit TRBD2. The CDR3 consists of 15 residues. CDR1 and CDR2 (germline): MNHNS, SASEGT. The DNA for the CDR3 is TGTGTCAGCAGTGAAGGTAGCGGGTTTACGTACGAGCAGTACTTC. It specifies CVSSEGSGFTYEQYF.

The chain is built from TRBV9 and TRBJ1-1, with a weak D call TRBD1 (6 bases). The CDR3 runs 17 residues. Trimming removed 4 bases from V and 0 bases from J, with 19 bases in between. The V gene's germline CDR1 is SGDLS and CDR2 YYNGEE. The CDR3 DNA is TGTGCCAGCAGCACCACCGGGACACGGGGACTGAACACTGAAGCTTTCTTT. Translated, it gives CASSTTGTRGLNTEAFF.

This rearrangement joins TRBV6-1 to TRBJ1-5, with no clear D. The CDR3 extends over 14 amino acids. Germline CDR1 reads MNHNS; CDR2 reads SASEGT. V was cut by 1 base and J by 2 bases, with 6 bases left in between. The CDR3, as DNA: TGTGCCAGCAGTGAAGGTCCGGGCAATCAGCCCCAGCATTTT. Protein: CASSEGPGNQPQHF.

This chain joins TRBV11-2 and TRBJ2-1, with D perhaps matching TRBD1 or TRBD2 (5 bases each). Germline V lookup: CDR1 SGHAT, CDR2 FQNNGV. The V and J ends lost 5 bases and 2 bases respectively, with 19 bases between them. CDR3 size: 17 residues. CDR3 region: CASSKGMGGLAYNEQFF. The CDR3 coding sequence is TGTGCCAGCAGCAAGGGGATGGGCGGGTTAGCCTACAATGAGCAGTTCTTC.

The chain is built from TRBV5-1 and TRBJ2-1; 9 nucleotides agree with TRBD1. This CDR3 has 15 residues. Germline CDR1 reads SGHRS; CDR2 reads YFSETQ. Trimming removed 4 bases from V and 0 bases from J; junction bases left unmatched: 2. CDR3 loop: CASSVTGGSYNEQFF. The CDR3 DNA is TGCGCCAGCAGCGTGACAGGGGGCTCCTACAATGAGCAGTTCTTC.

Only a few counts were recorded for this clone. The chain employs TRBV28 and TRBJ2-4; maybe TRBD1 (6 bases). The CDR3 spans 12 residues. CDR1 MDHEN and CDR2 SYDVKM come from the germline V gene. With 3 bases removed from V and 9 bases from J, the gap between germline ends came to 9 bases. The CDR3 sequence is CASSFQGSIQYF. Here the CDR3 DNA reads TGTGCCAGCAGTTTCCAGGGGAGCATTCAGTACTTC.

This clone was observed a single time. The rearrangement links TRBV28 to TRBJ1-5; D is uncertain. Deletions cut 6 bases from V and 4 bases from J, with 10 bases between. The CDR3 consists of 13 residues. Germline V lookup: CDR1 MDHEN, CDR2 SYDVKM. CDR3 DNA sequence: TGTGCCAGCAGGACGGTTGGGAATCAGCCCCAGCATTTT. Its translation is CASRTVGNQPQHF.

Written as DNA, the CDR3 is TGTGCCAGTCAGGACCGCGCTGAAGCTTTCTTT. This sequence encodes CASQDRAEAFF. The gene calls are TRBV19 and TRBJ1-1, with D unresolved. This CDR3 has 11 amino acids. The germline V gene has CDR1 LNHDA and CDR2 SQIVND (reference sequence). V gave up 8 bases and J gave up 6 bases, with 10 bases separating them.

The CDR3 nucleotides are TGTGCCAGCAGTGGGACTGGATTCTACAATGAGCAGTTCTTC. This sequence encodes CASSGTGFYNEQFF. V is TRBV6-5 and J is TRBJ2-1, with a tentative D call TRBD2 (6 bases). The CDR3 is 14 amino acids. Germline lookup yields CDR1 MNHEY and CDR2 SVGAGI. The V end lost 5 bases, the J end lost 3 bases, and 11 bases lay between the germline ends.

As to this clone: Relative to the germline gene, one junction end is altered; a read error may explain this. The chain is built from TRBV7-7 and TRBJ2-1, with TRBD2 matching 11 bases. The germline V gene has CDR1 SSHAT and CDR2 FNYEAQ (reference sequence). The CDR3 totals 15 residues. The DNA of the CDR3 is TGTGCTAGCAGCTTAGCTAGACTAGCGGGATGCGGGCAGTTCTTC. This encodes CASSLARLAGCGQFF.

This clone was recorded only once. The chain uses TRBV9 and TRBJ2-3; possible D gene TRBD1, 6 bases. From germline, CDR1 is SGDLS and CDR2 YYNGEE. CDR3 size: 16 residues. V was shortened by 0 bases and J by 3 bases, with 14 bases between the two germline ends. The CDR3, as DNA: TGTGCCAGCAGCGTAGATTCGTGGGGGCGGACAGATACGCAGTATTTT. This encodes CASSVDSWGRTDTQYF.

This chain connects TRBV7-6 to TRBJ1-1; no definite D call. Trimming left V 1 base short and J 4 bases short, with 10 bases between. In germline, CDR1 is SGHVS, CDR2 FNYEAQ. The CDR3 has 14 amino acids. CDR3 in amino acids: CASSLVITGTEAFF. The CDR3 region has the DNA TGTGCCAGCAGCTTAGTAATCACGGGCACTGAAGCTTTCTTT.

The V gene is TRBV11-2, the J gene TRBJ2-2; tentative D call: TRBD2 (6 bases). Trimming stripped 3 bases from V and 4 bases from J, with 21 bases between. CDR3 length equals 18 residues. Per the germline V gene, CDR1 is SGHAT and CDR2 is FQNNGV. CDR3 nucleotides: TGTGCCAGCAGCTTTGGGAGAGGTTGGCGGGAAACCACCGGGGAGCTGTTTTTT. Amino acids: CASSFGRGWRETTGELFF.

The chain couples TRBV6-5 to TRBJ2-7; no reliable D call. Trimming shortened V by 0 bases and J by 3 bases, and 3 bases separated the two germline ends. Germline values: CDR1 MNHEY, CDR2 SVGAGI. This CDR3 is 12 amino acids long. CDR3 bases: TGTGCCAGCAGTTACTCCCGCTACGAGCAGTACTTC. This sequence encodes CASSYSRYEQYF.